This entry describes one T cell receptor beta chain. What it recognizes is unknown. Sequence data for DNA of cultured CD4+ T cells were generated by the Oncomine TCR Beta short-read assay. TCRdb ran MiXCR on the PCR reads and lists one entry per CDR3 protein. The profile shows some 7,000 distinct CDR3 sequences, 37% of them singletons. The treatment was: roughly 10-day PBMC culture with coronavirus spike peptide pools or control peptides (ViraFEST assay). CD4+ T cells of the unexposed donor were collected before the COVID-19 pandemic (2011-2018). T cells were expanded with peptide pools, and expanded clonotypes were identified by TCR sequencing. This sample is drawn from a study of vaccination and CD4 T cells after COVID-19. The V and J ends lost 4 bases and 5 bases, in that order; junction bases with no gene match: 19. This CDR3 spans 18 amino acids. The V gene's germline CDR1 is SGHTS and CDR2 YDEGEE.

Source material: CD4+ T cells from blood, cultured in vitro. This TCR came from a human donor in good health. The chain links TRBV5-8 to TRBJ1-2; the match to TRBD1 covers 8 bases. In DNA form, the CDR3 reads TGTGCCAGCAGCACCTCCGGGACAGGAGCCGGCTCATTTTATGGCTACACCTTC. Its translation: CASSTSGTGAGSFYGYTF.